This TCR beta chain came from a study of control samples from healthy donors and cancer patients. Sequenced by immunoSEQ multiplex PCR; TCRdb stores in-frame clones only, minus some. Of about 120,000 clones listed, over 75% are singletons. The CDR3 length is 15 residues. V gave up 0 bases and J gave up 8 bases; unmatched junction bases: 10. Per the germline V gene, CDR1 is SGDLS and CDR2 is YYNGEE. Sample: blood. This chain joins TRBV9 and TRBJ1-2; 7 bases fit TRBD1. The sequence came from a man aged 35 to 55 in good health. CDR3 coding DNA: TGTGCCAGCAGCGTAGAGGTGACAGGGTCGGACGGCTACACCTTC. Amino acid sequence: CASSVEVTGSDGYTF.